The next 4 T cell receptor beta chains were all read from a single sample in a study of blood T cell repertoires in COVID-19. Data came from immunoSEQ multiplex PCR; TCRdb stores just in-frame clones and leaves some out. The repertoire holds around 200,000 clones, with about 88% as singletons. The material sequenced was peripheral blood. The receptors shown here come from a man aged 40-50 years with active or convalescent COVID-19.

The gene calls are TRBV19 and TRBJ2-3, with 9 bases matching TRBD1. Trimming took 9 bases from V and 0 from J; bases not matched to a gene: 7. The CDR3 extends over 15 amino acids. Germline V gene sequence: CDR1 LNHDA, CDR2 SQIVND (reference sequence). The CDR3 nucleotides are TGTGCCAGCCGGGACAGGGCTATCAGCACAGATACGCAGTATTTT. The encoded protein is CASRDRAISTDTQYF.

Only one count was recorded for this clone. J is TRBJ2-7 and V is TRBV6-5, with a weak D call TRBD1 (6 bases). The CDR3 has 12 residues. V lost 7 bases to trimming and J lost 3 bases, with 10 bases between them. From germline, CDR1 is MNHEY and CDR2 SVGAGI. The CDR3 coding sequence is TGTGCCAGCATGAACAGGGTCTACGAGCAGTACTTC. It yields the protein CASMNRVYEQYF.

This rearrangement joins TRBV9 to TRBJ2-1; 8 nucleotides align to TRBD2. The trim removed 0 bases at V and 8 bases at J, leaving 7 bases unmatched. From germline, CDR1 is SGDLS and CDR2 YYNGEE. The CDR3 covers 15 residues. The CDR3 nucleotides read TGTGCCAGCAGCGTAGAGAGCGGGAGAGGCGATGAGCAGTTCTTC. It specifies CASSVESGRGDEQFF.

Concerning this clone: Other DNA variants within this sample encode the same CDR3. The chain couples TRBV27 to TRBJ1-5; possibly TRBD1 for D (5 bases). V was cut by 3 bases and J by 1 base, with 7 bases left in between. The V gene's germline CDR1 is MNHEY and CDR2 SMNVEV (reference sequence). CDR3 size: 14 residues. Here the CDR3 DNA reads TGTGCCAGCAGTTTTTCAGGGAGCAATCAGCCCCAGCATTTT. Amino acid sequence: CASSFSGSNQPQHF.